This T cell receptor beta chain was captured by sequencing in a study of blood T cell repertoires in COVID-19. In the study overall: The United States, Italy and Spain provided the acute and convalescent COVID-19 samples. T cells, B-cell-depleted T cells, or PBMCs supplied cDNA or gDNA.

Per the original methods: Nucleated cell counts were estimated from reference gene primer amplification. The method was immunoSEQ multiplex PCR; TCRdb's version includes in-frame clones alone and lacks a portion of them. V and J calls and clone size follow that table, whereas D and trimming were derived from the DNA. The sample includes about 120,000 clones, around 86% seen only once; the top ten take approximately 11%. The source is a man at least 80 years old with acute or convalescent COVID-19. The material sequenced was peripheral blood.

The CDR3 nucleotides are TGTGCCAGCAGTTTCCTCGGGACAGTCCAAGGCTACACCTTC. This gives the protein CASSFLGTVQGYTF. The chain carries TRBV6-2 or TRBV6-3 and TRBJ1-2; 7 bases are shared with TRBD1. The trim removed 4 bases at V and 8 bases at J, leaving 10 bases unmatched. Germline loops: CDR1 MNHEY, CDR2 SVGEGT. CDR3 size: 14 residues.